This passage covers 16 T cell receptor beta chains from one sample sequenced in a study of Ad26.COV2.S vaccination and SARS-CoV-2 variants. Treatment described: 15 to 20 received Ad26.COV2.S at low or high dose, single or two shots; 5 received placebo; per-sample allocation not given. All samples were drawn on day 63, counting from the first vaccine or placebo injection. Produced via immunoSEQ multiplex PCR; TCRdb's table is partial and in-frame only. The sample consists of roughly 400,000 clones, about 90% of them appearing once. This sample comprised peripheral blood, obtained in a trial of Ad26.COV2.S vaccine versus placebo. These receptors came from a person aged 18-60 years who received the Ad26.COV2.S COVID-19 vaccine or a placebo.

This clone was recorded once. The CDR3 region is CASSNLTGGPNTRSYEQYF. CDR3 sequence (DNA): TGTGCCAGCAGCAATCTTACAGGCGGTCCCAATACCCGCTCCTACGAGCAGTACTTC. The gene calls are TRBV21-1 and TRBJ2-7; whether TRBD1, the table's D call, matches the DNA was not checked. TRBV21-1 is a known pseudogene. The CDR3 spans 19 residues.

CDR3 nucleotides: TGTGCCAGCAGCGCGGGACAGGCAACTAATGAAAAACTGTTTTTT. Its protein product is CASSAGQATNEKLFF. The rearrangement uses TRBV7-7 and TRBJ1-4; 8 bases map to TRBD1. CDR1 SSHAT and CDR2 FNYEAQ come from the germline V gene (reference sequence). The CDR3 runs to 15 residues. The junction had 2 bases not matched to a gene; V was cut back by 5 bases and J by 0 bases.

This rearrangement joins TRBV20-1 to TRBJ1-1; maybe TRBD1 (5 bases). The CDR3 has 11 residues. Germline CDR1 is DFQATT and CDR2 is SNEGSKA (reference sequence). The CDR3 region has the DNA TGCAGCACGGGGGTGAACACTGAAGCTTTCTTT. Translated: CSTGVNTEAFF.

This sequence joins TRBV10-2 and TRBJ2-7, with unresolved D. CDR3 length: 15 residues. Germline lookup yields CDR1 WSHSY and CDR2 SAAADI. Trimming pared 6 bases from V and 5 bases from J, leaving 20 bases between. CDR3 protein: CASSDQLNSLHEQYF. In DNA, the CDR3 is TGCGCCAGCAGCGACCAGCTAAACTCTCTCCACGAGCAGTACTTC.

The gene calls are TRBV7-9 and TRBJ1-4, with D tentatively TRBD1 (5 bases). V lost 3 bases, J lost 5 bases, and 13 bases lay in between. Germline V gene data show CDR1 as SEHNR and CDR2 as FQNEAQ (reference sequence). The CDR3 runs 15 residues. In DNA, the CDR3 is TGTGCCAGCAGCTTGGTAGTAGGGACGAATGAAAAACTGTTTTTT. Translation gives CASSLVVGTNEKLFF.

This rearrangement joins TRBV6-5 to TRBJ2-3; 8 bases line up with TRBD1. This CDR3 contains 13 residues. V shed 10 bases, J shed 1 base, and the junction held 4 bases outside the gene matches. Germline V CDR1 and CDR2: MNHEY, SVGAGI. The CDR3 region is CATMDRGTDTQYF. CDR3 nucleotides: TGTGCCACTATGGACAGGGGCACAGATACGCAGTATTTT.

Details on this clone: Other nucleotide sequences from this sample produce the same CDR3. CDR3 coding DNA: TGTGCTAGTGGTTTGTACGGGGGTACAGATACGCAGTATTTT. Its translation: CASGLYGGTDTQYF. This chain uses TRBV12-5 with TRBJ2-3; perhaps TRBD2 as D (6 bases). V was shortened by 2 bases and J by 3 bases, with 9 bases between the two germline ends. The CDR3 sequence is 14 residues long. Germline loops: CDR1 LGHNT, CDR2 FRNRAP. Full variable domain (outside the CDR3, taken from reference TRBV12-5 and TRBJ2-3): DARVTQTPRHKVTEMGQEVTMRCQPILGHNTVFWYRQTMMQGLELLAYFRNRAPLDDSGMPKDRFSAEMPDATLATLKIQPSEPRDSAVYFCASGLYGGTDTQYFGPGTRLTVL.

The J gene is TRBJ2-7, the V gene TRBV9; no firm D call. The germline gives CDR1 SGDLS, CDR2 YYNGEE. V was clipped by 4 bases and J by 2 bases, with 16 bases between them. CDR3 length equals 15 residues. CDR3 bases: TGTGCCAGCAGCCCAGATGGTCTAACCACCTACGAGCAGTACTTC. It specifies CASSPDGLTTYEQYF.

This chain links TRBV19 with TRBJ2-2, with 10 bases fitting TRBD1. The germline V gene has CDR1 LNHDA and CDR2 SQIVND (reference sequence). The CDR3 extends over 15 amino acids. V shed 4 bases, J shed 6 bases, and the junction held 5 bases outside the gene matches. DNA of the CDR3: TGTGCCAGTAGTAGGCGGGACAGGGGTTCCGGGGAGCTGTTTTTT. Protein sequence: CASSRRDRGSGELFF.

The chain links TRBV18 to TRBJ1-4; TRBD1 matches 10 bases. CDR1 and CDR2 from the germline V gene are KGHSH and LQKENI. This CDR3 has 14 amino acids. J was trimmed by 8 bases and V by 6 bases; bases with no gene match: 6. CDR3 in DNA: TGTGCCAGCTCCTCCGGGACAGGGGACGAAAAACTGTTTTTT. Translated: CASSSGTGDEKLFF.

The chain has TRBV7-9 and TRBJ2-1; no clear D gene. CDR3 length: 14 amino acids. Deletions cut 3 bases from V and 0 bases from J, with 6 bases between. Germline lookup yields CDR1 SEHNR and CDR2 FQNEAQ (reference sequence). The chain's CDR3 is CASSFSSSYNEQFF. CDR3 sequence (DNA): TGTGCCAGCAGCTTTAGCAGCTCCTACAATGAGCAGTTCTTC.

This chain joins TRBV5-1 and TRBJ1-1; D remains ambiguous. Per the germline V gene, CDR1 is SGHRS and CDR2 is YFSETQ. The CDR3 totals 14 residues. Trimming took 0 bases from V and 1 from J, leaving 7 bases between them. The CDR3 protein is CASSLEAANTEAFF. The CDR3, as DNA: TGCGCCAGCAGCTTGGAGGCAGCGAACACTGAAGCTTTCTTT.

The CDR3 sequence: CASTQGESNQPQHF. CDR3 coding DNA: TGTGCCAGCACCCAAGGGGAGAGCAATCAGCCCCAGCATTTT. The chain is built from TRBV2 and TRBJ1-5; weak D call: TRBD1 (5 bases). V shed 7 bases and J shed 1 base, with 11 bases lying between them. Looked up from germline, CDR1 is SNHLY and CDR2 is FYNNEI. This CDR3 is 14 amino acids long.

The chain carries TRBV28 and TRBJ2-5, with 10 bases aligning to TRBD2. Germline trimming cut 5 bases from V and 7 bases from J; bases unmatched to any gene: 16. This CDR3 is built from 17 residues. The V gene's germline CDR1 is MDHEN and CDR2 SYDVKM. The CDR3 sequence is CASSRLAGVILYGTQYF. The CDR3 DNA is TGTGCCAGCAGTCGGCTAGCGGGGGTCATTTTATACGGGACCCAGTACTTC.

The chain joins TRBV9 to TRBJ2-5; unclear D gene. This CDR3 region has 13 residues. Germline CDR1 reads SGDLS; CDR2 reads YYNGEE. V was shortened by 6 bases and J by 4 bases, with 13 bases between the two germline ends. CDR3 amino acids: CASNQQMGETQYF. CDR3 bases: TGTGCCAGCAACCAACAAATGGGAGAGACCCAGTACTTC.

This clone was counted between two and nine times. The chain uses TRBV10-3 and TRBJ1-5; no clear D. The ends were cut back, 2 bases at V and 1 base at J, with 9 bases in the middle. Germline lookup yields CDR1 ENHRY and CDR2 SYGVKD. CDR3 length equals 15 residues. CDR3 amino acids: CAISEEGLSNQPQHF. The CDR3 region has the DNA TGTGCCATCAGTGAGGAAGGGTTGAGCAATCAGCCCCAGCATTTT.